This TCR beta chain originates from a study of yellow fever vaccine responses in identical twins. Study-level points and caveats: Twins' vaccine T cell response reportedly seemed partly convergent, partly personalized.

In the case of this clonotype: Antigen: not known.

TCRdb reanalysed the RT-PCR reads using MiXCR and keeps one entry per CDR3 protein. The sample records fewer than 650 distinct CDR3 sequences, 60% to 80% being singletons. Germline assignment: CDR1 SGHNT and CDR2 YENEEA. The V end was cut by 5 bases, the J end by 10 bases, with 14 bases between. The CDR3 loop spans 12 amino acids. The rearrangement uses TRBV11-3 and TRBJ1-1; weak D call: TRBD1 (6 bases). The starting material was T cells from blood (PBMCs), unsorted or a sorted subset (not recorded which), obtained before or after yellow fever vaccination (not recorded which). The sequence was collected from a female donor who received the yellow fever vaccine. CDR3 amino acids: CASSRGGEGAFF. The DNA for the CDR3 is TGTGCCAGCAGCCGAGGGGGGGAAGGAGCTTTCTTT. Full variable domain (outside the CDR3, taken from reference TRBV11-3 and TRBJ1-1): EAGVVQSPRYKIIEKKQPVAFWCNPISGHNTLYWYLQNLGQGPELLIRYENEEAVDDSQLPKDRFSAERLKGVDSTLKIQPAELGDSAVYLCASSRGGEGAFFGQGTRLTVV.